This is a list of T cell receptor beta chains from one sample in a study of T-cell memory formation after mild COVID-19. TCRdb passed the 5' RACE reads through MiXCR, listing each CDR3 protein once. The sample consists of about 200,000 distinct CDR3 sequences, 9.5% of them appearing once. Material: PBMCs or a T cell subset sorted from them (not recorded which). Receptors were obtained from a man aged 18 to 30 who had mild COVID-19 (a few samples of this study predate the infection). Cell type and time point are not known. Each CDR3 is given with its conserved first and last residue. Each record gives: J gene, D gene, clone size, V gene, CDR3 protein, CDR3 DNA. A D gene is named only where the DNA matches it firmly. Expanded clones get a size class; other rows say once, few or many, or leave the size out.

>TRBJ2-5|TRBD2|few|TRBV7-9
CASSLGLAGGQESQYF
TGTGCCAGCAGCTTAGGACTAGCGGGGGGCCAAGAATCCCAGTACTTC
>TRBJ2-1|-|-|TRBV20-1
CSVIPQLGNNEQFF
TGCAGTGTAATACCGCAGCTAGGGAACAATGAGCAGTTCTTC
>TRBJ1-3|-|many|TRBV10-3
CAISPAGYSGNTIYF
TGTGCCATCAGTCCCGCGGGCTACTCTGGAAACACCATATATTTT
>TRBJ2-5|TRBD2|few|TRBV4-2
CASSRGGAIETQYF
TGTGCCAGCAGCCGCGGGGGGGCCATAGAGACCCAGTACTTC
>TRBJ1-2|-|-|TRBV18
CASSPIPMGFAVNYGYTF
TGTGCCAGCTCACCGATACCCATGGGATTTGCGGTTAACTATGGCTACACCTTC
>TRBJ2-3|TRBD2|-|TRBV2
CASSELGLAGDTQYF
TGTGCCAGCAGTGAGTTGGGACTAGCGGGGGATACGCAGTATTTT
>TRBJ2-5|TRBD1|-|TRBV5-1
CASSIGQGETQYF
TGCGCCAGCAGCATTGGACAGGGAGAGACCCAGTACTTC
>TRBJ2-1|TRBD2|-|TRBV9
CASSVLGTSEYNEQFF
TGTGCCAGCAGCGTGTTAGGGACTAGCGAGTACAATGAGCAGTTCTTC
>TRBJ1-1|TRBD1|many|TRBV7-3
CASSPGPGQGTEAFF
TGTGCCAGCAGCCCAGGGCCGGGACAGGGAACTGAAGCTTTCTTT
>TRBJ2-7|-|few|TRBV23-1
CASVTTAGSSYEQYF
TGCGCCAGCGTCACCACCGCGGGAAGCTCCTACGAGCAGTACTTC